A single sample is the source of the 10 T cell receptor beta chains below, sequenced in a study of OX40 agonist ivuxolimab in advanced cancers. Only in-frame clones appear in the TCRdb table, and some are missing; sequencing was by immunoSEQ multiplex PCR. The sample carries roughly 73,000 clones, roughly 89% recorded once. The specimen comprised CD4+ or CD8+ T cells sorted from blood, sampled in a trial of the OX40 agonist ivuxolimab. Receptors were obtained from an adult with an advanced solid tumor such as melanoma, head and neck, liver or kidney cancer.

CDR3 sequence (DNA): TGTGCCAGCAGCTTGGGGACTAGCGGGCCCACAGATACGCAGTATTTT. Amino acids: CASSLGTSGPTDTQYF. The chain combines TRBV5-4 with TRBJ2-3; TRBD2 aligns across 11 bases. In germline, CDR1 is SGHNT, CDR2 YYREEE (reference sequence). V was clipped by 0 bases and J by 2 bases; unmatched bases: 2. The CDR3 is 16 residues long.

The CDR3 bases are TGTGCCAGCAGCTCAGACGTCCGGGACGTCTTTTATGGCTACACCTTC. This encodes CASSSDVRDVFYGYTF. This sequence joins TRBV21-1 and TRBJ1-2. TRBV21-1 is described as a pseudogene. The CDR3 consists of 16 residues.

The chain joins TRBV19 to TRBJ1-2, with TRBD1 as a possible D gene (5 bases). The CDR3 sequence is 12 residues long. CDR1 LNHDA and CDR2 SQIVND come from the germline V gene (reference sequence). With 8 bases removed from V and 3 bases from J, the gap between germline ends came to 10 bases. The CDR3 region has the DNA TGTGCCAGTTCGGACACCGACTATGGCTACACCTTC. Translated: CASSDTDYGYTF. The full variable domain, with the rest looked up from reference TRBV19 and TRBJ1-2, is DGGITQSPKYLFRKEGQNVTLSCEQNLNHDAMYWYRQDPGQGLRLIYYSQIVNDFQKGDIAEGYSVSREKKESFPLTVTSAQKNPTAFYLCASSDTDYGYTFGSGTRLTVV.

V gene TRBV7-6 combines with J gene TRBJ1-2; D is uncertain. Germline assignment: CDR1 SGHVS and CDR2 FNYEAQ. The germline V and J ends were trimmed by 4 bases and 4 bases, with 16 bases remaining between them. This CDR3 spans 15 amino acids. The CDR3 protein is CASSSRRGPPYGYTF. CDR3 sequence (DNA): TGTGCCAGCAGCTCACGCCGTGGGCCGCCCTATGGCTACACCTTC.

The CDR3 bases are TGTGCCACCAGCGGGGGGCAAGAGACCCAGTACTTC. It yields the protein CATSGGQETQYF. The chain links TRBV15 to TRBJ2-5; possibly TRBD2 for D (6 bases). Germline CDR1 is LNHNV and CDR2 is YYDKDF (reference sequence). The CDR3 length is 12 residues. The V gene lost 5 bases and the J gene lost 2 bases, with 6 bases spanning the gap.

The genes are TRBV19 and TRBJ2-6; no clear D. Trimming left V 6 bases short and J 2 bases short, with 5 bases between. The CDR3 is 13 amino acids. Germline loops: CDR1 LNHDA, CDR2 SQIVND (reference sequence). The CDR3 nucleotides read TGTGCCAGTAGCCCAACTGGGGCCAACGTCCTGACTTTC. Its protein product is CASSPTGANVLTF.

The rearrangement uses TRBV6-1 and TRBJ1-5; D gene ambiguous. CDR3 size: 14 residues. Germline V gene lookup returns CDR1 MNHNS and CDR2 SASEGT. Trimming pared 2 bases from V and 5 bases from J, leaving 10 bases between. The CDR3 protein is CASSEFGVDQPQHF. CDR3 sequence (DNA): TGTGCCAGCAGTGAATTCGGGGTGGATCAGCCCCAGCATTTT.

The chain recombines TRBV6-4 with TRBJ1-2; D not resolved. Germline assignment: CDR1 MRHNA and CDR2 SNTAGT. This CDR3 spans 13 amino acids. V lost 4 bases to trimming and J lost 2 bases, with 8 bases between them. The CDR3 region is CASSAASNYGYTF. CDR3 nucleotide sequence: TGTGCCAGCAGTGCGGCCAGCAACTATGGCTACACCTTC.

CDR3 nucleotides: TGTGCCAGCAGTGTGGCCGGGGACTACAATGAGCAGTTCTTC. This encodes CASSVAGDYNEQFF. V is TRBV2 and J is TRBJ2-1, with a weak D call TRBD2 (5 bases). Germline-derived CDR1 and CDR2 are SNHLY and FYNNEI. The CDR3 runs 14 residues. V lost 4 bases and J 3 bases, leaving 10 bases between the germline ends.

The J gene is TRBJ1-3, the V gene TRBV10-3; TRBD1 is a possible D gene (5 bases). V was pared by 9 bases and J by 4 bases, with 16 bases between. This CDR3 spans 14 amino acids. Germline CDR1 is ENHRY and CDR2 is SYGVKD. The CDR3 reads CAIGTEGQGNTIYF. In DNA form, the CDR3 reads TGTGCCATTGGCACGGAGGGGCAAGGAAACACCATATATTTT.